The 23 T cell receptor beta chains presented below share a single source sample, sequenced in a study of blood T cell repertoires in COVID-19. Profiled with immunoSEQ multiplex PCR; TCRdb holds only in-frame clones, not every one. This sample has about 130,000 clones, with around three quarters found just once. The sequencing input was peripheral blood. The receptors stem from a man aged 40-49 years with active or convalescent COVID-19.

DNA for the CDR3: TGTGCCAGCAGCCGCACAGGGGGAGGAATGAACACTGAAGCTTTCTTT. This encodes CASSRTGGGMNTEAFF. This chain connects TRBV7-2 to TRBJ1-1; 8 nucleotides agree with TRBD1. J gave up 0 bases and V 5 bases, and 8 bases lay outside the gene matches. Germline V gene sequence: CDR1 SGHTA, CDR2 FQGNSA. The CDR3 consists of 16 residues.

The chain links TRBV11-3 to TRBJ1-6; D remains unclear. The CDR3 totals 18 residues. The V and J ends lost 1 base and 0 bases respectively, with 13 bases between them. In germline, CDR1 is SGHNT, CDR2 YENEEA. In DNA, the CDR3 is TGTGCCAGCAGCTTAGCTCAGGTCCTAAGCTCCTATAATTCACCCCTCCACTTT. This encodes CASSLAQVLSSYNSPLHF.

The chain uses TRBV5-1 and TRBJ2-2; D ambiguous. Per the germline V gene, CDR1 is SGHRS and CDR2 is YFSETQ. V lost 1 base to trimming and J lost 7 bases, with 8 bases between them. CDR3 length: 13 amino acids. The chain's CDR3 is CASSLLGLGELFF. As DNA, the CDR3 is TGCGCCAGCAGCTTGTTGGGCCTCGGGGAGCTGTTTTTT.

The V gene is TRBV3-1 (or the pseudogene TRBV3-2), the J gene TRBJ2-2, with 11 bases fitting TRBD1. Germline V gives CDR1 LGHDT, CDR2 YNNKEL (reference sequence). The V gene end was trimmed by 3 bases and the J gene end by 2 bases; junction bases not matched to a gene: 5. This CDR3 contains 17 residues. The CDR3 DNA is TGTGCCAGCAGCCAGGACAGGGGGCTATCAAACACCGGGGAGCTGTTTTTT. As protein: CASSQDRGLSNTGELFF.

V and J are TRBV4-1 and TRBJ2-1, with a possible D match to TRBD2 (5 bases). V lost 1 base to trimming and J lost 7 bases, with 11 bases between them. Per germline, CDR1 MGHRA and CDR2 YSYEKL. The CDR3 contains 14 residues. The CDR3 sequence is CASSQGLRGNEQFF. As DNA, the CDR3 is TGCGCCAGCAGCCAAGGATTACGGGGAAATGAGCAGTTCTTC.

This chain joins TRBV7-2 and TRBJ1-3; the D gene is possibly TRBD1 (5 bases). The CDR3 sequence is 14 residues long. Deletions cut 4 bases from V and 2 bases from J, with 9 bases between. CDR1 and CDR2 (germline): SGHTA, FQGNSA. The CDR3 DNA sequence: TGTGCCAGCAGCTCCCAGGGCGCTGGAAACACCATATATTTT. Residues: CASSSQGAGNTIYF.

The gene calls are TRBV5-8 and TRBJ2-2; 9 bases agree with TRBD1. The CDR3 has 18 residues. Trimming took 2 bases from V and 3 from J; bases not matched to a gene: 11. The germline V gene has CDR1 SGHTS and CDR2 YDEGEE. DNA of the CDR3: TGTGCCAGCAGCTTTCGCGTCTTGGGGACAGGGTACACCGGGGAGCTGTTTTTT. Encoded protein: CASSFRVLGTGYTGELFF.

This clone was recorded only once. The chain joins TRBV7-9 to TRBJ1-1; D remains ambiguous. The ends were cut back, 1 base at V and 10 bases at J, with 13 bases in the middle. CDR3 size: 13 residues. Germline lookup yields CDR1 SEHNR and CDR2 FQNEAQ (reference sequence). The CDR3 nucleotides are TGTGCCAGCAGCTTAGGGAAGGAGATGAGAGCTTTCTTT. Translated: CASSLGKEMRAFF.

CDR3 nucleotide sequence: TGTGCCAGCAGTTCCCCAGGGGCCGCACCCAATGAGCAGTTCTTC. It codes for CASSSPGAAPNEQFF. The rearrangement joins TRBV28 to TRBJ2-1, with D perhaps TRBD1 (6 bases). This CDR3 is built from 15 residues. V was shortened by 4 bases and J by 6 bases, with 16 bases between the two germline ends. CDR1 and CDR2 (germline): MDHEN, SYDVKM. The full variable domain, in which reference TRBV28 and TRBJ2-1 provide the parts outside the CDR3, is DVKVTQSSRYLVKRTGEKVFLECVQDMDHENMFWYRQDPGLGLRLIYFSYDVKMKEKGDIPEGYSVSREKKERFSLILESASTNQTSMYLCASSSPGAAPNEQFFGPGTRLTVL.

The chain recombines TRBV19 with TRBJ1-5; D remains unclear. The V gene's germline CDR1 is LNHDA and CDR2 SQIVND (reference sequence). The CDR3 runs 10 residues. With 8 bases removed from V and 5 bases from J, the gap between germline ends came to 4 bases. The CDR3 nucleotides read TGTGCCAGTTCCGATCAGCCCCAGCATTTT. Amino acids: CASSDQPQHF.

J is TRBJ1-2 and V is TRBV24-1; D is ambiguous. Germline V CDR1 and CDR2: KGHDR, SFDVKD. V was trimmed by 1 base and J by 8 bases, leaving 10 bases between them. The CDR3 is 13 amino acids. Written as DNA, the CDR3 is TGTGCCACCAGTGATTTAGCCGGGTTCGGCTACACCTTC. Translated, it gives CATSDLAGFGYTF.

V gene TRBV6-1 combines with J gene TRBJ2-1; possible D gene TRBD2, 6 bases. CDR3 length equals 14 residues. The germline V gene encodes CDR1 MNHNS and CDR2 SASEGT. V gave up 1 base and J gave up 9 bases, with 13 bases separating them. This CDR3 reads CASSEDFSGIEQFF. The CDR3 nucleotides are TGTGCCAGCAGTGAAGACTTTAGCGGAATTGAGCAGTTCTTC.

The chain combines TRBV27 with TRBJ1-2; TRBD1 agrees at 10 bases. The CDR3 loop spans 16 amino acids. The V gene end was trimmed by 4 bases and the J gene end by 4 bases; junction bases not matched to a gene: 9. CDR1 is MNHEY, CDR2 SMNVEV, per germline (reference sequence). The CDR3 bases are TGTGCCAGCAGTTCGCCCGGACAGGGGGAAGTCTATGGCTACACCTTC. Its translation is CASSSPGQGEVYGYTF.

This clone has a handful of counts. The chain links TRBV29-1 to TRBJ1-5; D not resolved. Deletions cut 4 bases from V and 2 bases from J, with 9 bases between. The CDR3 sequence is 13 residues long. Germline loops: CDR1 SQVTM, CDR2 ANQGSEA. The CDR3 DNA reads TGCAGCGTTGTTGAGGCCGGCAATCAGCCCCAGCATTTT. It encodes CSVVEAGNQPQHF.

The chain carries TRBV5-1 and TRBJ2-7; 7 bases map to TRBD2. The CDR3 loop spans 15 amino acids. The J segment lost 2 bases and the V segment lost 0 bases, leaving 5 bases of the junction unmatched. Germline assignment: CDR1 SGHRS and CDR2 YFSETQ. DNA for the CDR3: TGCGCCAGCAGCTTGGAGGGAGGGAAGACCTACGAGCAGTACTTC. It specifies CASSLEGGKTYEQYF.

This clone showed up just a few times. This rearrangement joins TRBV30 to TRBJ1-2, with 8 bases identical to TRBD1. Germline V gives CDR1 GTSNPN, CDR2 SVGIG (reference sequence). Trimming removed 5 bases from V and 5 bases from J; junction bases left unmatched: 10. This CDR3 is 14 amino acids long. In nucleotides, the CDR3 is TGTGCCTGGTCCCCCAGGGGGCGCCCTTATGGCTACACCTTC. It encodes CAWSPRGRPYGYTF.

This clone occurred a few times. The chain carries TRBV29-1 and TRBJ2-5; D perhaps matches TRBD2 (6 bases). Per the germline V gene, CDR1 is SQVTM and CDR2 is ANQGSEA. The CDR3 length is 11 residues. V lost 6 bases to trimming and J lost 5 bases, with 10 bases between them. The CDR3 reads CSVQGGETQYF. In nucleotides, the CDR3 is TGCAGCGTCCAGGGAGGTGAGACCCAGTACTTC.

This clone was observed a few times. J is TRBJ2-7 and V is TRBV5-1; 9 bases agree with TRBD1. In germline, CDR1 is SGHRS, CDR2 YFSETQ. Trimming at V came to 4 bases and at J to 1 base, leaving 3 bases not matched to a gene. The CDR3 loop spans 14 amino acids. The CDR3 sequence is CASSEGQGSYEQYF. The CDR3, as DNA: TGCGCCAGCAGCGAGGGACAGGGTTCCTACGAGCAGTACTTC.

CDR3 amino acids: CATSRDPGTNYGYTF. DNA of the CDR3: TGTGCCACCAGCAGAGATCCAGGAACTAACTATGGCTACACCTTC. This rearrangement joins TRBV15 to TRBJ1-2; no clear D. V was clipped by 0 bases and J by 0 bases, with 8 bases between them. CDR3 length: 15 residues. CDR1 LNHNV and CDR2 YYDKDF come from the germline V gene (reference sequence).

The V gene is TRBV9, the J gene TRBJ1-2, with no clear D. Germline CDR1 reads SGDLS; CDR2 reads YYNGEE. The V end was cut by 4 bases, the J end by 3 bases, with 10 bases between. The CDR3 is 13 amino acids. The CDR3 is CASSPATDYGYTF. The CDR3 DNA sequence: TGTGCCAGCAGCCCGGCAACAGACTATGGCTACACCTTC.

In the case of this clone: At one of its ends the junction is not consistent with the germline gene, which may arise from a read error. The chain uses TRBV27 and TRBJ1-6, with D possibly TRBD1 on 5 matching bases. The CDR3 spans 15 residues. Germline V lookup: CDR1 MNHEY, CDR2 SMNVEV (reference sequence). CDR3 nucleotide sequence: TGTGCCAGCAGTCTATCGCTCGGGGGTAATTCACCCCTCCACTTT. Its protein is CASSLSLGGNSPLHF.

The genes are TRBV9 and TRBJ1-1; no clear D. CDR3 length equals 16 residues. Trimming stripped 0 bases from V and 0 bases from J, with 12 bases between. The V gene's germline CDR1 is SGDLS and CDR2 YYNGEE. CDR3 nucleotide sequence: TGTGCCAGCAGCGTAGATGGCAGACTCATGAACACTGAAGCTTTCTTT. Translated, it gives CASSVDGRLMNTEAFF.

The rearrangement joins TRBV27 to TRBJ1-1; D is unresolved. Deletions cut 8 bases from V and 1 base from J, with 8 bases between. This CDR3 spans 12 amino acids. Germline V gives CDR1 MNHEY, CDR2 SMNVEV (reference sequence). The CDR3 reads CASGLSNTEAFF. For the CDR3, the DNA is TGTGCCAGCGGACTCTCGAACACTGAAGCTTTCTTT.